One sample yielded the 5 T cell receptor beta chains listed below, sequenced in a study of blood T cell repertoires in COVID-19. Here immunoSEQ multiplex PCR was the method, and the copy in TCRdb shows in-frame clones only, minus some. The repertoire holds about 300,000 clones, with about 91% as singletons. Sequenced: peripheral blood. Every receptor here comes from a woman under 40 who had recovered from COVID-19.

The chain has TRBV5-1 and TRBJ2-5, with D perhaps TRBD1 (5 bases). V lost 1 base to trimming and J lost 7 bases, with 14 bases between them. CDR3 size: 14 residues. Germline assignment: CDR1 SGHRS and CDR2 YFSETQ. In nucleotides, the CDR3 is TGCGCCAGCAGCTTGTTGGACATTTTTGGGACCCAGTACTTC. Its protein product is CASSLLDIFGTQYF.

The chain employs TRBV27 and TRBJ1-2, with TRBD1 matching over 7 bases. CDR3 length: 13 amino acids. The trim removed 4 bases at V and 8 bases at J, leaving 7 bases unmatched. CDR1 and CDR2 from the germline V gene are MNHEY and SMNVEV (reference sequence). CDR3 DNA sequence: TGTGCCAGCAGTTATACGACAGGGCAAGGCTACACCTTC. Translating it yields CASSYTTGQGYTF.

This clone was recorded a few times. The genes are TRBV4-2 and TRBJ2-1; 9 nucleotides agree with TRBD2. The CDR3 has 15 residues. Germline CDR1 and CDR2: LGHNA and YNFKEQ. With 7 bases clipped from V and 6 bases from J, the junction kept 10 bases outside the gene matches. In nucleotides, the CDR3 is TGTGCCAGCACCACCGGAGCGGGGGGACGCAATGAGCAGTTCTTC. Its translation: CASTTGAGGRNEQFF.

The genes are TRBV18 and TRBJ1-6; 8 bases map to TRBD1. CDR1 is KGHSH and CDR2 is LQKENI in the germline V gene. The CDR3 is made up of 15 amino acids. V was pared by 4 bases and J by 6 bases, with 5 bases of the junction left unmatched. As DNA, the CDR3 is TGTGCCAGCTCACGCGAGACAGGGGCTAATTCACCCCTCCACTTT. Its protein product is CASSRETGANSPLHF.

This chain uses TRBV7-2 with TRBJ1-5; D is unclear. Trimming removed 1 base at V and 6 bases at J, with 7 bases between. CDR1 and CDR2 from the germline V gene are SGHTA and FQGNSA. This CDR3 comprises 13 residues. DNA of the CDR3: TGTGCCAGCAGCTTAGACCCCGGTCAGCCCCAGCATTTT. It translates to CASSLDPGQPQHF.